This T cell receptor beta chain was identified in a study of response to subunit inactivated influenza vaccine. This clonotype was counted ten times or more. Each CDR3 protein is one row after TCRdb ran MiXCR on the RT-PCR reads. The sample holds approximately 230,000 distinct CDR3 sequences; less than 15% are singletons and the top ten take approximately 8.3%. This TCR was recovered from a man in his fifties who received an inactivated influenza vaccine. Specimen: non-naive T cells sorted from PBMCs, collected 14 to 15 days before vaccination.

The CDR3 here is CASSSRDDNIQYF. The CDR3 DNA reads TGTGCCAGCAGCTCCCGGGACGATAACATTCAGTACTTC. The rearrangement links TRBV5-5 to TRBJ2-4, with D possibly being TRBD1 or TRBD2 (5 bases each). In germline, CDR1 is SGHKS, CDR2 YYEKEE (reference sequence). Trimming pared 3 bases from V and 7 bases from J, leaving 11 bases between. This CDR3 is built from 13 residues.